This T cell receptor (beta chain) was retrieved from a study of cytomegalovirus exposure and HLA in healthy donors. A multiplex PCR was run with 60 Vbeta primers and 13 Jbeta primers. Some clones are missing from TCRdb's copy, which holds only in-frame ones; the method was immunoSEQ multiplex PCR. The repertoire holds 150,000 or so clones, with roughly 80% as singletons. Remarks on this clone: Its target is not known.

Germline assignment: CDR1 SGHTA and CDR2 FQGNSA. The CDR3 is 14 residues long. Trimming cost V 6 bases and J 10 bases; bases outside gene matches: 10. Findings and caveats of the study: For most TCR sequences rarity was the rule, although some public TCRs occurred in many donors. Cytomegalovirus association was listed for about 150 TCR beta chains.

The J gene is TRBJ2-7, the V gene TRBV7-2; 12 nucleotides align to TRBD2. The sample comprised PBMCs. The receptor comes from a woman in her thirties or forties in good health and CMV-seropositive. CDR3: CASRPSGGAYGQYF. CDR3 DNA: TGTGCCAGCAGACCTAGCGGGGGGGCTTATGGCCAGTACTTC.